These 18 T cell receptor beta chains came from one sample sequenced in a study of blood T cell repertoires in COVID-19. Assay: immunoSEQ multiplex PCR; the TCRdb copy retains only in-frame clones and omits some. This table has 300,000 to 350,000 clones, roughly 86% appearing once. The sequenced material came from peripheral blood. Receptors were obtained from a woman in her 70s with COVID-19, enrolled during active disease.

This chain uses TRBV7-9 with TRBJ1-4; 7 nucleotides match TRBD1. V lost 11 bases, J lost 8 bases, and 11 bases stayed unmatched. CDR3 length: 13 amino acids. The germline V gene has CDR1 SEHNR and CDR2 FQNEAQ (reference sequence). For the CDR3, the DNA is TGTGCCGCGACGACAGGGAAGGGAGAAAAACTGTTTTTT. It is translated as CAATTGKGEKLFF.

This chain connects TRBV6-1 to TRBJ2-1; 8 nucleotides align to TRBD2. CDR1 MNHNS and CDR2 SASEGT come from the germline V gene. The CDR3 runs to 16 residues. The V gene end was trimmed by 2 bases and the J gene end by 2 bases; junction bases not matched to a gene: 5. As DNA, the CDR3 is TGTGCCAGCAGTGAAATAGCTAGCGGGCCCTACAATGAGCAGTTCTTC. Its protein product is CASSEIASGPYNEQFF.

The chain carries TRBV12-3 or TRBV12-4 and TRBJ1-1; D might be TRBD1 (5 bases). The CDR3 is 12 amino acids. Trimming removed 8 bases from V and 5 bases from J, with 12 bases in between. This CDR3 is CASQDSQTEAFF. CDR3 in DNA: TGTGCCAGCCAAGACAGCCAAACTGAAGCTTTCTTT.

V and J are TRBV12-5 and TRBJ1-1; 9 bases align to TRBD1. After removal of 3 bases from V and 0 bases from J, the junction contained 5 bases not matched to a gene. The V gene's germline CDR1 is LGHNT and CDR2 FRNRAP. This CDR3 comprises 16 residues. For the CDR3, the DNA is TGTGCTAGTGGTTTTGCTGGGACAGGGTTGAACACTGAAGCTTTCTTT. Residues: CASGFAGTGLNTEAFF.

Here the CDR3 DNA reads TGTGCCAGCAGTCGCAGGGATGAAGCTTTCTTT. Translation: CASSRRDEAFF. The rearrangement joins TRBV6-5 to TRBJ1-1, with D perhaps TRBD1 (5 bases). Germline-derived CDR1 and CDR2 are MNHEY and SVGAGI. The CDR3 has 11 amino acids. Deletions cut 5 bases from V and 7 bases from J, with 8 bases between.

This clone came up a few times. This sequence joins TRBV5-1 and TRBJ1-5; 8 positions agree with TRBD1. Germline CDR1 SGHRS, CDR2 YFSETQ. The CDR3 spans 15 residues. The junction had 2 bases not matched to a gene; V was cut back by 0 bases and J by 3 bases. The CDR3 region is CASSLAGQVNQPQHF. DNA for the CDR3: TGCGCCAGCAGCTTGGCGGGACAGGTCAATCAGCCCCAGCATTTT.

J is TRBJ2-4 and V is TRBV27; D perhaps matches TRBD1 (6 bases). There are 14 residues in the CDR3. CDR1 and CDR2 from the germline V gene are MNHEY and SMNVEV (reference sequence). The ends were cut back, 5 bases at V and 5 bases at J, with 13 bases in the middle. CDR3 sequence reads: CASSPLTGENIQYF. The CDR3 nucleotides are TGTGCCAGCAGTCCTTTGACAGGAGAAAACATTCAGTACTTC.

V gene TRBV6-5 combines with J gene TRBJ1-2, with unresolved D. V was cut by 5 bases and J by 11 bases, with 18 bases left in between. The CDR3 runs to 13 residues. In germline, CDR1 is MNHEY, CDR2 SVGAGI. The CDR3 DNA reads TGTGCCAGCAGTCCCCGGGAGACCCTGCTTTACACCTTC. This sequence encodes CASSPRETLLYTF.

This clone was detected only once. The chain uses TRBV7-2 and TRBJ2-1; no definite D call. This CDR3 has 13 residues. The germline V and J ends were trimmed by 3 bases and 8 bases, with 11 bases remaining between them. Germline V lookup: CDR1 SGHTA, CDR2 FQGNSA. The DNA for the CDR3 is TGTGCCAGCAGCTTTATTGTACGCGATGAGCAGTTCTTC. Translation: CASSFIVRDEQFF.

The chain combines TRBV19 with TRBJ2-3, with D possibly TRBD2 on 7 matching bases. V lost 1 base, J lost 1 base, and 12 bases lay in between. The CDR3 is 16 residues long. From germline, CDR1 is LNHDA and CDR2 SQIVND (reference sequence). Written as DNA, the CDR3 is TGTGCCAGTAGTATAGGAGGGGGGGGCGGCACAGATACGCAGTATTTT. This translates into CASSIGGGGGTDTQYF.

This clone was picked up a small number of times. The chain recombines TRBV11-2 with TRBJ1-4; TRBD1 is a possible D gene (6 bases). Germline assignment: CDR1 SGHAT and CDR2 FQNNGV. V was clipped by 2 bases and J by 8 bases, with 9 bases between them. The CDR3 has 13 amino acids. CDR3 loop: CASSLNREEKLFF. The CDR3 DNA follows: TGTGCCAGCAGCTTAAACAGGGAGGAAAAACTGTTTTTT.

V gene TRBV21-1 combines with J gene TRBJ1-2; the DNA was not used to check the table's D call, TRBD1. TRBV21-1 is marked as a pseudogene. CDR3 length equals 13 residues. The CDR3 reads CASSRGQGGGYTF. The CDR3 DNA follows: TGTGCCAGCAGCAGAGGACAGGGCGGTGGCTACACCTTC.

The rearrangement uses TRBV2 and TRBJ1-3; D is ambiguous. V dropped 3 bases and J dropped 3 bases, with 12 bases sitting between them. In germline, CDR1 is SNHLY, CDR2 FYNNEI. There are 15 residues in the CDR3. CDR3 sequence reads: CASSDSLGFGNTIYF. CDR3 DNA sequence: TGTGCCAGCAGTGATTCCCTGGGCTTTGGAAACACCATATATTTT.

This chain joins TRBV27 and TRBJ1-1; 7 nucleotides align to TRBD1. This CDR3 has 15 amino acids. CDR1 is MNHEY and CDR2 is SMNVEV in the germline V gene (reference sequence). After removal of 3 bases from V and 3 bases from J, the junction contained 7 bases not matched to a gene. The DNA of the CDR3 is TGTGCCAGCAGTTTGACGACAGGGAGTCACACTGAAGCTTTCTTT. This sequence encodes CASSLTTGSHTEAFF.

The chain has TRBV30 and TRBJ1-6, with D possibly TRBD1 on 6 matching bases. V lost 5 bases to trimming and J lost 0 bases, with 14 bases between them. The germline V gene encodes CDR1 GTSNPN and CDR2 SVGIG (reference sequence). This CDR3 has 16 amino acids. CDR3 region: CAWDRQAYSYNSPLHF. The CDR3 DNA follows: TGTGCCTGGGATAGACAGGCGTACTCCTATAATTCACCCCTCCACTTT.

The J gene is TRBJ2-7, the V gene TRBV5-1; 8 positions match TRBD1. After removal of 5 bases from V and 5 bases from J, the junction contained 15 bases not matched to a gene. Germline V lookup: CDR1 SGHRS, CDR2 YFSETQ. The CDR3 runs 16 residues. DNA of the CDR3: TGCGCCAGCAGTTCCGTTCAAAGGACAGGGTCCCACGAGCAGTACTTC. This encodes CASSSVQRTGSHEQYF.

The V gene is TRBV3-1 (or the pseudogene TRBV3-2), the J gene TRBJ1-1, with D perhaps matching TRBD1 (6 bases). Germline assignment: CDR1 LGHDT and CDR2 YNNKEL (reference sequence). The CDR3 consists of 15 residues. V was clipped by 4 bases and J by 1 base, with 13 bases between them. The CDR3 loop is CASSPLQGRNTEAFF. CDR3 bases: TGTGCCAGCAGCCCCCTACAGGGCAGGAACACTGAAGCTTTCTTT.

The count of this clone is one. CDR3 sequence: CASSLSLAGGLTDTQYF. CDR3 in DNA: TGTGCCAGCAGTTTATCTTTAGCGGGGGGTCTCACAGATACGCAGTATTTT. The rearrangement joins TRBV27 to TRBJ2-3, with 10 bases matching TRBD2. The V segment lost 0 bases and the J segment 2 bases; nucleotides outside the gene matches: 5. The CDR3 spans 17 residues. Per the germline V gene, CDR1 is MNHEY and CDR2 is SMNVEV (reference sequence).